A selection of T cell receptor beta chains follows, all from one sample in a study of OX40 agonist ivuxolimab in advanced cancers. Sequencing was performed with immunoSEQ multiplex PCR; in TCRdb, only in-frame clones are kept and a portion is missing. This table has tens of thousands of clones, about 86% appearing once. Sequenced material: CD4+ or CD8+ T cells sorted from blood, taken in a trial of the OX40 agonist ivuxolimab. These receptor sequences come from an adult with an advanced solid tumor such as melanoma, head and neck, liver or kidney cancer. Both conserved end residues are part of each CDR3. A D gene is named only where the DNA matches it firmly. Clone size appears in some rows only: once, few, many, or a class for an expanded clone.

V gene: TRBV5-1; J gene: TRBJ1-3; clone size: NA; D gene: NA; CDR3 DNA: TGCGCCAGCAGCTTGGACCAGGGAAACACCATATATTTT; CDR3 protein: CASSLDQGNTIYF
V gene: TRBV4-2; J gene: TRBJ2-5; clone size: NA; D gene: TRBD2; CDR3 DNA: TGTGCCAGCAGCCAGCCCTGGGGCGGGAGAGAAGAGACCCAGTACTTC; CDR3 protein: CASSQPWGGREETQYF
V gene: TRBV10-1; J gene: TRBJ1-1; clone size: NA; D gene: NA; CDR3 DNA: TGCGCCAGCAGAAAAAAGAGTAACACTGAAGCTTTCTTT; CDR3 protein: CASRKKSNTEAFF
V gene: TRBV2; J gene: TRBJ2-1; clone size: once; D gene: NA; CDR3 DNA: TGTGCCAGCAGGGCAAGCGGGCGGGGCGTGTACAATGAGCAGTTCTTC; CDR3 protein: CASRASGRGVYNEQFF
V gene: TRBV6-5; J gene: TRBJ2-7; clone size: NA; D gene: TRBD2; CDR3 DNA: TGTGCCAGCAGGCCCGGGGGGGATAGCTCCTACGAGCAGTACTTC; CDR3 protein: CASRPGGDSSYEQYF
V gene: TRBV15; J gene: TRBJ2-5; clone size: NA; D gene: NA; CDR3 DNA: TGTGCCACCAGCAGAGGAAGGGGTCTGTACCAAGAGACCCAGTACTTC; CDR3 protein: CATSRGRGLYQETQYF
V gene: TRBV7-2; J gene: TRBJ2-5; clone size: NA; D gene: NA; CDR3 DNA: TGTGCCAGCAGCGAGGGGGGACAAGAGACCCAGTACTTC; CDR3 protein: CASSEGGQETQYF
V gene: TRBV25-1; J gene: TRBJ1-2; clone size: NA; D gene: NA; CDR3 DNA: TGTGCCAGCAGTGAATATGGACAGAACTATGGCTACACCTTC; CDR3 protein: CASSEYGQNYGYTF
V gene: TRBV11-1; J gene: TRBJ1-2; clone size: NA; D gene: NA; CDR3 DNA: TGTGCCAGCAGCGCAGGTCGGACAGAGGGAAACTATGGCTACACCTTC; CDR3 protein: CASSAGRTEGNYGYTF
V gene: TRBV18; J gene: TRBJ1-6; clone size: few; D gene: NA; CDR3 DNA: TGTGCCAGCTCACAAAACGAAGCGGGCAATTCACCCCTCCACTTT; CDR3 protein: CASSQNEAGNSPLHF
V gene: TRBV10-3; J gene: TRBJ2-5; clone size: NA; D gene: NA; CDR3 DNA: TGTGCCACAGGGATAGGGGAGACCCAGTACTTC; CDR3 protein: CATGIGETQYF
V gene: TRBV4-1; J gene: TRBJ1-4; clone size: NA; D gene: NA; CDR3 DNA: TGCGCCAGCAGCCAAGATGGACAACGTAATGAAAAACTGTTTTTT; CDR3 protein: CASSQDGQRNEKLFF
V gene: TRBV2; J gene: TRBJ2-7; clone size: NA; D gene: NA; CDR3 DNA: TGTGCCAGCAGGACTCGGACCCAGGACTACGAGCAGTACTTC; CDR3 protein: CASRTRTQDYEQYF
V gene: TRBV28; J gene: TRBJ1-5; clone size: NA; D gene: NA; CDR3 DNA: TGTGCCAGCAGTTTATCCCGGCGGTATAGCAATCAGCCCCAGCATTTT; CDR3 protein: CASSLSRRYSNQPQHF
V gene: TRBV7-6; J gene: TRBJ1-1; clone size: NA; D gene: TRBD1; CDR3 DNA: TGTGCCAGCAGCCCCCAGACAGGGCTCACTGAAGCTTTCTTT; CDR3 protein: CASSPQTGLTEAFF
V gene: TRBV5-1; J gene: TRBJ1-1; clone size: NA; D gene: TRBD1; CDR3 DNA: TGCGCCAGCAGCTTGGGGGACAGGGGAGAAGCTTTCTTT; CDR3 protein: CASSLGDRGEAFF
V gene: TRBV13; J gene: TRBJ2-1; clone size: once; D gene: NA; CDR3 DNA: TGTGCCAGCAGCTTCAGACTAGGGGGGCAGTTCTTC; CDR3 protein: CASSFRLGGQFF
V gene: TRBV19; J gene: TRBJ2-1; clone size: NA; D gene: NA; CDR3 DNA: TGTGCCAGTAGTATCCCGGGAGAGAATGAGCAGTTCTTC; CDR3 protein: CASSIPGENEQFF
V gene: TRBV7-3; J gene: TRBJ2-2; clone size: NA; D gene: TRBD1; CDR3 DNA: TGTGCCAGCAGCCTAACCTCGGGGACAGTGGGGGAGCTGTTTTTT; CDR3 protein: CASSLTSGTVGELFF
V gene: TRBV19; J gene: TRBJ2-7; clone size: NA; D gene: NA; CDR3 DNA: TGTGCCAGTAGTATTGCGTCAGGACAGCCTTACGAGCAGTACTTC; CDR3 protein: CASSIASGQPYEQYF
V gene: TRBV9; J gene: TRBJ2-2; clone size: NA; D gene: NA; CDR3 DNA: TGTGCCAGCAGCGTAGATCCGGAACAGATTTGCACCGGGGAGCTGTTTTTT; CDR3 protein: CASSVDPEQICTGELFF
V gene: TRBV2; J gene: TRBJ2-7; clone size: NA; D gene: NA; CDR3 DNA: TGTGCCAGCTCTCTAGTCAACTACGAGCAGTACTTC; CDR3 protein: CASSLVNYEQYF
V gene: TRBV5-5; J gene: TRBJ1-5; clone size: NA; D gene: NA; CDR3 DNA: TGTGCCAGCAGCTTCGGATACGATCAGCCCCAGCATTTT; CDR3 protein: CASSFGYDQPQHF
V gene: TRBV19; J gene: TRBJ2-1; clone size: NA; D gene: TRBD2; CDR3 DNA: TGTGCCAGTAGTACACCCGGGACTAGATTCATTGAGCAGTTCTTC; CDR3 protein: CASSTPGTRFIEQFF
V gene: TRBV10-2; J gene: TRBJ1-1; clone size: NA; D gene: TRBD1; CDR3 DNA: TGCGCCAGCAGTGAGTCTAAAGGGGGCGGAAACACTGAAGCTTTCTTT; CDR3 protein: CASSESKGGGNTEAFF
V gene: TRBV19; J gene: TRBJ2-1; clone size: NA; D gene: NA; CDR3 DNA: TGTGCCAGTAGTATCAGGTATAGCGGGCCGGGGGCCCCTTTATCCTCCTACAATGAGCAGTTCTTC; CDR3 protein: CASSIRYSGPGAPLSSYNEQFF
V gene: TRBV18; J gene: TRBJ2-7; clone size: once; D gene: NA; CDR3 DNA: TGTGCCAGCTCACAGGGACTCCAACCCTCCTACGAGCAGTACTTC; CDR3 protein: CASSQGLQPSYEQYF
V gene: TRBV18; J gene: TRBJ2-2; clone size: NA; D gene: TRBD1; CDR3 DNA: TGTGCCAGCTCACCAAGGACGGGACAGGGGGCTACCGGGGAGCTGTTTTTT; CDR3 protein: CASSPRTGQGATGELFF
V gene: TRBV30; J gene: TRBJ2-5; clone size: NA; D gene: TRBD2; CDR3 DNA: TGTGCCTGGAGTGCTAGCGGAGGGTTATCACAGACCCAGTACTTC; CDR3 protein: CAWSASGGLSQTQYF
V gene: TRBV10-3; J gene: TRBJ2-1; clone size: NA; D gene: TRBD2; CDR3 DNA: TGTGCCATCAGTGAAAAGCTAGCGGGGGGGCGCAATGAGCAGTTCTTC; CDR3 protein: CAISEKLAGGRNEQFF
V gene: TRBV30; J gene: TRBJ1-6; clone size: NA; D gene: TRBD1; CDR3 DNA: TGTGCCTGGGCCGGGACAGGGGGACGCCTATATAATTCACCCCTCCACTTT; CDR3 protein: CAWAGTGGRLYNSPLHF
V gene: TRBV5-1; J gene: TRBJ2-3; clone size: once; D gene: NA; CDR3 DNA: TGCGCCAGCAGCTTGGTAGGTGGGGGCACAGATACGCAGTATTTT; CDR3 protein: CASSLVGGGTDTQYF
V gene: TRBV30; J gene: TRBJ2-7; clone size: NA; D gene: TRBD1; CDR3 DNA: TGTGCCTGGAGTGCCCCGGGACAGGCGCCCTACGAGCAGTACTTC; CDR3 protein: CAWSAPGQAPYEQYF
V gene: TRBV19; J gene: TRBJ1-3; clone size: NA; D gene: NA; CDR3 DNA: TGTGCCAGTAGTGCCCCGCGGATCTCTGGAAACACCATATATTTT; CDR3 protein: CASSAPRISGNTIYF
V gene: TRBV28; J gene: TRBJ1-4; clone size: NA; D gene: NA; CDR3 DNA: TGTGCCAGCAGTTTCGGGGGGGCCAATGAAAAACTGTTTTTT; CDR3 protein: CASSFGGANEKLFF
V gene: TRBV4-1; J gene: TRBJ2-3; clone size: few; D gene: NA; CDR3 DNA: TGCGCCAGCAGCCAAGATCCCGCGGGGGCCCAGGCAGATACGCAGTATTTT; CDR3 protein: CASSQDPAGAQADTQYF
V gene: TRBV28; J gene: TRBJ1-5; clone size: NA; D gene: TRBD1; CDR3 DNA: TGTGCCACGCTAAGACAGGGTTTTTTTCAGCCCCAGCATTTT; CDR3 protein: CATLRQGFFQPQHF
V gene: TRBV4-1; J gene: TRBJ2-7; clone size: NA; D gene: TRBD1; CDR3 DNA: TGCGCCAGCAGCCAAGGGATTAGGGACAGTGGTTCCTACGAGCAGTACTTC; CDR3 protein: CASSQGIRDSGSYEQYF
V gene: TRBV5-4; J gene: TRBJ2-3; clone size: once; D gene: NA; CDR3 DNA: TGTGCCAGCAGCTACCAGGGGGACTTGACAGATACGCAGTATTTT; CDR3 protein: CASSYQGDLTDTQYF
V gene: TRBV6-6; J gene: TRBJ1-4; clone size: NA; D gene: NA; CDR3 DNA: TGTGCCAGCAGTTACTTAGGAGAAAAACTGTTTTTT; CDR3 protein: CASSYLGEKLFF
V gene: TRBV28; J gene: TRBJ2-4; clone size: NA; D gene: TRBD2; CDR3 DNA: TGTGCCAGCAGTTCTTGGACTAGCGGAGGGGAAAACATTCAGTACTTC; CDR3 protein: CASSSWTSGGENIQYF
V gene: TRBV7-8; J gene: TRBJ2-2; clone size: NA; D gene: NA; CDR3 DNA: TGTGCCAGCAGCCCGTCGGCACACCCCAGAGTCGGGGAGCTGTTTTTT; CDR3 protein: CASSPSAHPRVGELFF
V gene: TRBV6-1; J gene: TRBJ1-5; clone size: NA; D gene: NA; CDR3 DNA: TGTGCCAGCAGTGAAGAATATAGCAATCAGCCCCAGCATTTT; CDR3 protein: CASSEEYSNQPQHF
V gene: TRBV10-2; J gene: TRBJ2-1; clone size: NA; D gene: TRBD2; CDR3 DNA: TGCGCCAGCAGTGCTAGCGGGCCCTACAATGAGCAGTTCTTC; CDR3 protein: CASSASGPYNEQFF
V gene: TRBV10-2; J gene: TRBJ2-3; clone size: NA; D gene: TRBD2; CDR3 DNA: TGCGCCAGCAGTGATTCGTCGGGAGGTACGCAGTATTTT; CDR3 protein: CASSDSSGGTQYF
V gene: TRBV5-1; J gene: TRBJ1-2; clone size: NA; D gene: TRBD1; CDR3 DNA: TGCGCCAGCAGCCTAGACAGGGTAGAGGATGGCTACACCTTC; CDR3 protein: CASSLDRVEDGYTF
V gene: TRBV15; J gene: TRBJ2-2; clone size: NA; D gene: NA; CDR3 DNA: TGTGCCACCAGCAGCGCCTCTAACACCGGGGAGCTGTTTTTT; CDR3 protein: CATSSASNTGELFF
V gene: TRBV7-3; J gene: TRBJ1-2; clone size: few; D gene: NA; CDR3 DNA: TGTGCCAGCAGCCTGGGACCTGCTAACTATGGCTACACCTTC; CDR3 protein: CASSLGPANYGYTF
V gene: TRBV19; J gene: TRBJ2-7; clone size: few; D gene: NA; CDR3 DNA: TGTGCCAGTAGTATAGATCCGAGGGGCTACGAGCAGTACTTC; CDR3 protein: CASSIDPRGYEQYF
V gene: TRBV5-1; J gene: TRBJ2-3; clone size: NA; D gene: NA; CDR3 DNA: TGCGCCAGCAGCTCAGTCGGGGGAGGAGGACTAGATACGCAGTATTTT; CDR3 protein: CASSSVGGGGLDTQYF
V gene: TRBV11-2; J gene: TRBJ2-1; clone size: NA; D gene: NA; CDR3 DNA: TGTGCCAGCAGCTCCCCTTTGGCGGGCTACAATGAGCAGTTCTTC; CDR3 protein: CASSSPLAGYNEQFF
V gene: TRBV11-3; J gene: TRBJ2-2; clone size: once; D gene: NA; CDR3 DNA: TGTGCCAGCAGCCCCATAACTCACAACCGGAACACCGGGGAGCTGTTTTTT; CDR3 protein: CASSPITHNRNTGELFF
V gene: TRBV4-1; J gene: TRBJ2-7; clone size: NA; D gene: TRBD2; CDR3 DNA: TGCGCCAGCAGCCAAGATAGGAGTAGCACTAGCGGGAGATTGGACGAGCAGTACTTC; CDR3 protein: CASSQDRSSTSGRLDEQYF